This T cell receptor beta chain was recorded in a study of blood T cell repertoires in COVID-19 (dated by TCRdb to about 2020). Some background on the complete study: The collaborator samples originated in the United States, Italy and Spain and spanned the acute and convalescent phases of COVID-19. The prospective study material was composed of cDNA or gDNA derived from T cells, B-cell-depleted T cells, or PBMCs. Subjects who had been exposed to COVID-19, were actively infected with it, or had recovered from it provided the deeply sampled blood TCRbeta repertoires that made up the dataset. The repertoires were released in a freely available public database meant as a resource for research on the immune response to SARS-CoV-2. The samples were drawn from two sources: the first 160 participants of the ongoing ImmuneRACE study, and fewer than 1,500 subjects contributed by 6 global collaborators. Nearly every sample came with metadata listing a de-identified subject ID, COVID-19 status, age in years and sex. Where available, HLA class I and class II types were obtained from metadata supplied by the sample provider rather than from assay-based typing. Study-wide conclusions, independent of this receptor: The amount of clinical and demographic metadata varied by source and participant and was provided uncurated.

Collaborating institutions collected whole blood in K2EDTA tubes following their own protocols. For TCRbeta analysis, collaborator samples were shipped as frozen whole blood, as isolated PBMCs, or as DNA extracted from either sample type. The immunoSEQ Assay, a bias-controlled multiplex PCR, was used to amplify TCRbeta CDR3 regions from genomic DNA. Per the original workflow: The number of nucleated cells in each sample was estimated by amplification of reference gene primers within the assay. To quantify the absolute abundance of each unique TCRbeta CDR3 rearrangement, sequence reads were collapsed and filtered. For each sample, productive Simpson clonality was calculated as the square root of Simpson's diversity index across productive rearrangements. Imported from immuneACCESS, the table was reduced by TCRdb to in-frame sequences with V and J called. These copies leave out some clones; in studies compared against another copy, an unresolved V gene accounts for under half, and the cause of the remainder is not known. That table furnishes V, J and clone size, whereas the DNA furnished D and trimming. This sample is represented by 200,000 to 300,000 clones; about 81% of them were singletons. Around 12% of the sample is taken by the ten largest.

The CDR1 and CDR2 encoded by the germline V gene are LGHNT and FRNRAP. For this chain, trimming is 4 bases at the V end and 2 bases at the J end, and the number of junction bases without a gene match is 9. From the cysteine up to the phenylalanine, the CDR3 has a length of 17 residues. The entry retains the CDR3 DNA only, 51 bases that are in frame from base 1. A word on this clone: The target of this receptor is not known. No quality values exist for individual bases; no much larger clone is one base distant.

The chain was built from TRBV12-5 and TRBJ2-3; 10 middle bases align to TRBD2. Sequenced: peripheral blood. The clonotype originates from an older woman with active or convalescent COVID-19. In nucleotide form, the sequence is TGTGCTAGTGGTTATAAAATAGCGGGGGGTACCACAGATACGCAGTATTTT. Its product reads: CASGYKIAGGTTDTQYF.